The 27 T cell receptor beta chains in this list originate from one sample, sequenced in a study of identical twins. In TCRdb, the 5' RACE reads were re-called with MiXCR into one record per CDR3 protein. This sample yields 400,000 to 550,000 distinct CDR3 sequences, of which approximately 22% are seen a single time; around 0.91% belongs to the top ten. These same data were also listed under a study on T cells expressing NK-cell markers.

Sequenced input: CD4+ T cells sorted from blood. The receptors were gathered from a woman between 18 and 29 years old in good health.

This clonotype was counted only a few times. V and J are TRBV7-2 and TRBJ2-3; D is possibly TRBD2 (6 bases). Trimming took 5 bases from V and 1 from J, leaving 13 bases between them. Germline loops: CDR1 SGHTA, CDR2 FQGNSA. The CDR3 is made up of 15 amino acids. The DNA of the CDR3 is TGTGCCAGCAGCCTCGCGGGACGTGGCACAGATACGCAGTATTTT. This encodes CASSLAGRGTDTQYF.

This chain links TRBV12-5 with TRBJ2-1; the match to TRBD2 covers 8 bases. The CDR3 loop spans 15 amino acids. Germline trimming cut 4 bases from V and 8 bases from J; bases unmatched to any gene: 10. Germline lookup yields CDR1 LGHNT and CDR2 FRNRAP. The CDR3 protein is CASGSATGGQDEQFF. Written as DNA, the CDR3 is TGTGCTAGTGGTTCGGCGACGGGGGGGCAGGATGAGCAGTTCTTC.

The CDR3 loop reads CASSQYGQLLTQYF. The CDR3 nucleotides are TGTGCCAGCAGCCAATACGGACAGTTACTGACCCAGTACTTC. This chain uses TRBV14 with TRBJ2-5; weak D call: TRBD1 (6 bases). The CDR3 loop spans 14 amino acids. CDR1 is SGHDN and CDR2 is FVKESK in the germline V gene. The germline V and J ends were trimmed by 2 bases and 7 bases, with 14 bases remaining between them.

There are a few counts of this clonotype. The CDR3 sequence: CAISVGRQQETQYF. In DNA, the CDR3 is TGTGCCATCAGCGTCGGGCGCCAACAAGAGACCCAGTACTTC. The chain employs TRBV10-3 and TRBJ2-5, with D unclear. CDR3 length: 14 residues. Germline V lookup: CDR1 ENHRY, CDR2 SYGVKD. Trimming pared 6 bases from V and 2 bases from J, leaving 13 bases between.

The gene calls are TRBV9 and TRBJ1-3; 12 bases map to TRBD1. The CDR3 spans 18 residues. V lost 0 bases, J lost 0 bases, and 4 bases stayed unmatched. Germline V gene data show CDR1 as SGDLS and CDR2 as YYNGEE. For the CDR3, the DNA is TGTGCCAGCAGCGTAGGGGGACAGGGGGCCCTCTCTGGAAACACCATATATTTT. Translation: CASSVGGQGALSGNTIYF.

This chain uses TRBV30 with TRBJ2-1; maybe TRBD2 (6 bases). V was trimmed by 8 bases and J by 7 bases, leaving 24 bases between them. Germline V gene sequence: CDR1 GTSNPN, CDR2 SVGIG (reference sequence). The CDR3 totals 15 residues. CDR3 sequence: CAARGIRENVNEQFF. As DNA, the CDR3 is TGTGCCGCCCGAGGGATCCGGGAGAATGTAAATGAGCAGTTCTTC.

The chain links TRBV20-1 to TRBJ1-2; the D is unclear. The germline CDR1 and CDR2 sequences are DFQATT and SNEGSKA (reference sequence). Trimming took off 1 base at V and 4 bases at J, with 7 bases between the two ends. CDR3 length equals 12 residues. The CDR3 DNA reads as TGCAGTGCTAGAGCGGGCTCCTATGGCTACACCTTC. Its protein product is CSARAGSYGYTF.

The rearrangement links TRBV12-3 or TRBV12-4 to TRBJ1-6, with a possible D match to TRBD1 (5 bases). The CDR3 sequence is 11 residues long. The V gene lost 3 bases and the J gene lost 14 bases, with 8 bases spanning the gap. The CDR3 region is CASSFGGTLHF. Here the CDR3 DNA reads TGTGCCAGCAGTTTTGGGGGGACCCTCCACTTT.

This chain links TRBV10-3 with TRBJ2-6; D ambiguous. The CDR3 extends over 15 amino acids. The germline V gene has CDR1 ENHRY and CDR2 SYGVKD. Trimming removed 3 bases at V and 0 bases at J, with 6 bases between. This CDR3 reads CAISDSRSGANVLTF. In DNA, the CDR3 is TGTGCCATCAGTGATTCGCGCTCTGGGGCCAACGTCCTGACTTTC.

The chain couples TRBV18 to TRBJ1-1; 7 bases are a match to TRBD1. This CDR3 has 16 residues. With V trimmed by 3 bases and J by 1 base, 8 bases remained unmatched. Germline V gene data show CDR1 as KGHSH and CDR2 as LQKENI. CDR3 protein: CASSPNPGQWNTEAFF. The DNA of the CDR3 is TGTGCCAGCTCACCCAACCCGGGACAGTGGAACACTGAAGCTTTCTTT.

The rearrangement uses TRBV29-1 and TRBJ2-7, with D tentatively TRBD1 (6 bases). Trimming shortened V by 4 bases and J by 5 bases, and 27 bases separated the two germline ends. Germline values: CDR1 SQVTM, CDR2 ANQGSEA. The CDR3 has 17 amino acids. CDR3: CSVGGIEGTAGADEQYF. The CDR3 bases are TGCAGCGTTGGTGGGATCGAGGGCACGGCAGGGGCGGACGAGCAGTACTTC.

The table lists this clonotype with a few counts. The CDR3: CASSQPGTSFSEQYF. CDR3 DNA: TGTGCCAGCAGTCAACCCGGGACTAGCTTCTCCGAGCAGTACTTC. V and J are TRBV12-3 or TRBV12-4 and TRBJ2-7; TRBD2 aligns across 9 bases. V gave up 5 bases and J gave up 6 bases; unmatched junction bases: 11. The CDR3 has 15 residues.

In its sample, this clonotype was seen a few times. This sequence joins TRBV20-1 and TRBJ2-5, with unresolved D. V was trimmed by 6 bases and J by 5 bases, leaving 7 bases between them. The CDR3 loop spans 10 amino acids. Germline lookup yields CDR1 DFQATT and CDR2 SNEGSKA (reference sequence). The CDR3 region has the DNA TGCAGTGCAAACCGGGAGACCCAGTACTTC. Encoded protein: CSANRETQYF.

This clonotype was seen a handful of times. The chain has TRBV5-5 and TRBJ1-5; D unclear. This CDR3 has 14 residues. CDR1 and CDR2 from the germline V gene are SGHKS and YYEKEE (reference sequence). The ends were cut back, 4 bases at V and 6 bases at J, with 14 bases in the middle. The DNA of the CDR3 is TGTGCCAGCAGCCCGCCTGGCGGGCTTCAGCCCCAGCATTTT. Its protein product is CASSPPGGLQPQHF.

In nucleotides, the CDR3 is TGTGCCAGCAGCGCACAGTTGGCCGAGCAGTACTTC. This sequence encodes CASSAQLAEQYF. V gene TRBV7-2 combines with J gene TRBJ2-7; D gene unclear. The CDR3 has 12 amino acids. Germline V gene sequence: CDR1 SGHTA, CDR2 FQGNSA. V lost 5 bases and J 6 bases, leaving 11 bases between the germline ends.

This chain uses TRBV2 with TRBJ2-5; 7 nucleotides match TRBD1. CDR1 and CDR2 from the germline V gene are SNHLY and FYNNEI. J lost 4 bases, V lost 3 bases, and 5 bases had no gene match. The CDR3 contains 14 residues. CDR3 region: CASSDQAGGETQYF. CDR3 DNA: TGTGCCAGCAGTGATCAGGCAGGGGGAGAGACCCAGTACTTC.

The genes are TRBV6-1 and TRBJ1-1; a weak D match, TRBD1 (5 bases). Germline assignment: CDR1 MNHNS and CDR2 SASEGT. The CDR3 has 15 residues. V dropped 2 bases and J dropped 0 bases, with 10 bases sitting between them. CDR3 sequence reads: CASSERRGLNTEAFF. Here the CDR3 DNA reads TGTGCCAGCAGTGAAAGAAGGGGTTTGAACACTGAAGCTTTCTTT.

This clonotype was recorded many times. This chain's CDR3 is CAISGKDEKLFF. CDR3 bases: TGTGCCATCAGTGGCAAAGATGAAAAACTGTTTTTT. The chain recombines TRBV10-3 with TRBJ1-4; D uncertain. Germline V gene sequence: CDR1 ENHRY, CDR2 SYGVKD. The CDR3 consists of 12 residues. Between the trimmed V and J ends, which lost 4 bases and 6 bases, there was a span of 6 bases.

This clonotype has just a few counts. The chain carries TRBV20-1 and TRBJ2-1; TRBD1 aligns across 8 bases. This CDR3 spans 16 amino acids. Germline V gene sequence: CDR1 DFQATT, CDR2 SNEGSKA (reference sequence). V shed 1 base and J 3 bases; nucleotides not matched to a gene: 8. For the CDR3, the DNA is TGCAGTGCTAGAGTGGGACAGGTGATAAGCTACAATGAGCAGTTCTTC. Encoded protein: CSARVGQVISYNEQFF.

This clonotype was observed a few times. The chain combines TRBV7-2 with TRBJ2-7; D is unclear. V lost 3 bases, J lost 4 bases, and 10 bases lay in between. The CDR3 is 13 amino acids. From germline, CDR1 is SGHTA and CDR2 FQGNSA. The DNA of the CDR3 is TGTGCCAGCAGCTTTCGACTGCAATACGAGCAGTACTTC. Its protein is CASSFRLQYEQYF.

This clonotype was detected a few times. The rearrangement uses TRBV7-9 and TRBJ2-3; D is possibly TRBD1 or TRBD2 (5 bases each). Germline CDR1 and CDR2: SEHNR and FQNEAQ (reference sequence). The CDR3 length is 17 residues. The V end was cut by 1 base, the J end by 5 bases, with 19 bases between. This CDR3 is CASSLGHGTLHLDTQYF. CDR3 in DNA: TGTGCCAGCAGCTTAGGACACGGGACCCTACATTTAGATACGCAGTATTTT.

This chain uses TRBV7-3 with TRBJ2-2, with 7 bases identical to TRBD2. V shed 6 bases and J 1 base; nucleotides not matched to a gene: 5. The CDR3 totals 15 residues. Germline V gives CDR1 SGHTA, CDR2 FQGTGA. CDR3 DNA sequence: TGTGCCAGCAGAAAAACTAGCGTGAACACCGGGGAGCTGTTTTTT. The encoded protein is CASRKTSVNTGELFF.

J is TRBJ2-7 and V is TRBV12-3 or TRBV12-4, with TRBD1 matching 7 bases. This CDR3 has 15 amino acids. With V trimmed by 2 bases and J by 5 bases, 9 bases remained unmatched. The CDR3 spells CASSLRDSYTHEQYF. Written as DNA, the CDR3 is TGTGCCAGCAGTTTAAGGGACAGCTACACCCACGAGCAGTACTTC.

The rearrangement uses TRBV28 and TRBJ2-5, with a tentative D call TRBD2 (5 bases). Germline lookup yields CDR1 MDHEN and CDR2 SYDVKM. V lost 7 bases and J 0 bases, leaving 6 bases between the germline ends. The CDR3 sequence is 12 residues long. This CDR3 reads CASTGYQETQYF. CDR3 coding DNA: TGTGCCAGCACGGGGTACCAAGAGACCCAGTACTTC.

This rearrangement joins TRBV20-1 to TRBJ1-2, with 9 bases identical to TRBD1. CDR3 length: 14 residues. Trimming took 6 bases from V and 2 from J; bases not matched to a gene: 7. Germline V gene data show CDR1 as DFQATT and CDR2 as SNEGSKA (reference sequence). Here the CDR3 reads CSAQGGTGNYGYTF. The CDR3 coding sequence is TGCAGTGCCCAGGGAGGGACAGGGAACTATGGCTACACCTTC.

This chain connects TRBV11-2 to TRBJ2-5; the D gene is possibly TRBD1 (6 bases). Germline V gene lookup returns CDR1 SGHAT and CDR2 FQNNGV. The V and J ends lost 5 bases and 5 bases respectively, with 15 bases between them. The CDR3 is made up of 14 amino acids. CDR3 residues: CASSPGAYLETQYF. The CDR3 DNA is TGTGCCAGCAGCCCAGGGGCATATCTGGAGACCCAGTACTTC. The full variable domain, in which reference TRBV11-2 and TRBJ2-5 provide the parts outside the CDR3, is EAGVAQSPRYKIIEKRQSVAFWCNPISGHATLYWYQQILGQGPKLLIQFQNNGVVDDSQLPKDRFSAERLKGVDSTLKIQPAKLEDSAVYLCASSPGAYLETQYFGPGTRLLVL.

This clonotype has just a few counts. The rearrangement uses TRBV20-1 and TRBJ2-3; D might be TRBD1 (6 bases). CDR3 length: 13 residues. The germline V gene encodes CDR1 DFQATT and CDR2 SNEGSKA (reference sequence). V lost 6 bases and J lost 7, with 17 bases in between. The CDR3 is CSARRPQGNTQYF. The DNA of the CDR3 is TGCAGTGCGCGGCGTCCTCAGGGGAATACGCAGTATTTT.